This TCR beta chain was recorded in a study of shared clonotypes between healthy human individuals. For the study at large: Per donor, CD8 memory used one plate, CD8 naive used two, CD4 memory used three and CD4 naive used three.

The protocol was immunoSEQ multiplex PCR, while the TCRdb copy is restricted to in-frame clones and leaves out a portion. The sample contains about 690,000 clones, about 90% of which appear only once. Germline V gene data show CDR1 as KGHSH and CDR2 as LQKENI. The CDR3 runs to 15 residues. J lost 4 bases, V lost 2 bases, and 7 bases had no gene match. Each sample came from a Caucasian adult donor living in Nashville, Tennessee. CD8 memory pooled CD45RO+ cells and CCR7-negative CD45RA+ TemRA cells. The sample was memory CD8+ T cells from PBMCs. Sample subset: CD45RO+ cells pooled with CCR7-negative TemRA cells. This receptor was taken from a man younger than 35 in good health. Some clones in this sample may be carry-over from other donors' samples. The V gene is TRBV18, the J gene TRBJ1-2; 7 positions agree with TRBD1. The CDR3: CASSPNDRDIYGYTF. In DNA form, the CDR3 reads TGTGCCAGCTCACCAAATGACAGGGACATCTATGGCTACACCTTC.